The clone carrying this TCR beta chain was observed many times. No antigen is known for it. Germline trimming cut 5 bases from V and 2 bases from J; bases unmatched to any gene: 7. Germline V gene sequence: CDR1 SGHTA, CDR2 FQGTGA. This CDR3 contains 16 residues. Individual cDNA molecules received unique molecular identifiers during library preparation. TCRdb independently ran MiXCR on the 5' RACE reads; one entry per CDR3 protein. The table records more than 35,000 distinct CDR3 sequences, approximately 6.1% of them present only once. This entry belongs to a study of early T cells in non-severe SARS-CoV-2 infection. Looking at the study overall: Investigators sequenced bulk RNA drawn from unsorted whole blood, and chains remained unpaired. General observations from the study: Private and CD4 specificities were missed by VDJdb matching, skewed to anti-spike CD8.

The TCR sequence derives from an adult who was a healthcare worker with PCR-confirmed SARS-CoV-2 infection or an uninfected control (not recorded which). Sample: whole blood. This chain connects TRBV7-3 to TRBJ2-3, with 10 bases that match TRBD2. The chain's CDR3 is CASSPIAGGTTDTQYF. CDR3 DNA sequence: TGTGCCAGCAGCCCAATAGCGGGAGGAACCACAGATACGCAGTATTTT. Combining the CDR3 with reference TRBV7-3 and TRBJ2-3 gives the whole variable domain GAGVSQTPSNKVTEKGKYVELRCDPISGHTALYWYRQSLGQGPEFLIYFQGTGAADDSGLPNDRFFAVRPEGSVSTLKIQRTERGDSAVYLCASSPIAGGTTDTQYFGPGTRLTVL.